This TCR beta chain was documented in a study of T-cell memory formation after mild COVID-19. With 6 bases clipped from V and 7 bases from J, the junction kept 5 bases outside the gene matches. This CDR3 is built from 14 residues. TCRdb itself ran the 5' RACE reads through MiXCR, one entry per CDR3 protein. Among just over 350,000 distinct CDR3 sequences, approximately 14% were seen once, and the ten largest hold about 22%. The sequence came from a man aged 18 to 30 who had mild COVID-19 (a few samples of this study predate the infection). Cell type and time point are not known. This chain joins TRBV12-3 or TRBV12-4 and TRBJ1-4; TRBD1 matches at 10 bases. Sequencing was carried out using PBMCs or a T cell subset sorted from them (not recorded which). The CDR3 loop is CASSRQGASEKLFF. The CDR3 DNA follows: TGTGCCAGCAGCCGACAGGGGGCAAGTGAAAAACTGTTTTTT.